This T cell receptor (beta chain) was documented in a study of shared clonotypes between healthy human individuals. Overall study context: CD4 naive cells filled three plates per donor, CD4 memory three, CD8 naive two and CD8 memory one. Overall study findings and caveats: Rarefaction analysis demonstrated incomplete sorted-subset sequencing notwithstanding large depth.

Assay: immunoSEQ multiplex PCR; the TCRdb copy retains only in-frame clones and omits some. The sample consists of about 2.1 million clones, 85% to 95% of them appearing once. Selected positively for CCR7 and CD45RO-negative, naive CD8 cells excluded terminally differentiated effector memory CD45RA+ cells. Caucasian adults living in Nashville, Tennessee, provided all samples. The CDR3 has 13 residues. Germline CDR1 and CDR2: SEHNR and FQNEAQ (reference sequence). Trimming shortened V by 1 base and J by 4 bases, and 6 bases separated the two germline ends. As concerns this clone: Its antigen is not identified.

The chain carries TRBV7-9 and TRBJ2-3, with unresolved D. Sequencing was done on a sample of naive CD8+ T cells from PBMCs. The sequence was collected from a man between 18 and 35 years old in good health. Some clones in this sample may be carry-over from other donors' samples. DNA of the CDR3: TGTGCCAGCAGCTTAGGTACGCCAGATACGCAGTATTTT. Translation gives CASSLGTPDTQYF.